This is a list of T cell receptor beta chains from one sample in a study of T-cell memory formation after mild COVID-19. In TCRdb, the 5' RACE reads were re-called with MiXCR into one record per CDR3 protein. Of approximately 65,000 distinct CDR3 sequences in the sample, 9% to 9.5% are singletons; the top ten hold approximately 1%. Material: PBMCs or a T cell subset sorted from them (not recorded which). These receptors all stem from a young man who had mild COVID-19 (a few samples of this study predate the infection). Cell type and time point are not known. Each CDR3 is given with its conserved first and last residue. A D gene is named only where the DNA matches it firmly. Expanded clones get a size class; other rows say once, few or many, or leave the size out.

v_gene	abundance	len	d_gene	j_gene	CDR3nt	CDR3aa
TRBV20-1	.	11	.	TRBJ1-1	TGCAGTGGGACGGGTGGTACTGAAGCTTTCTTT	CSGTGGTEAFF
TRBV7-9	few	12	.	TRBJ1-2	TGTGCCAGCAGCTTAGTGTCCTATGGCTACACCTTC	CASSLVSYGYTF
TRBV20-1	many	11	.	TRBJ2-5	TGCAGTCCGGAGCTCCAAGAGACCCAGTACTTC	CSPELQETQYF
TRBV7-3	few	15	.	TRBJ1-2	TGTGCCAGCAGTTTCACTGGGGGCTCGAACTATGGCTACACCTTC	CASSFTGGSNYGYTF
TRBV9	.	12	.	TRBJ1-2	TGTGCCAGCAGGCCTAACACTTATGGCTACACCTTC	CASRPNTYGYTF
TRBV5-1	few	13	.	TRBJ2-5	TGCGCCAGCAGCTTGGTCCTAGAGGAGACCCAGTACTTC	CASSLVLEETQYF
TRBV5-4	.	16	.	TRBJ2-3	TGTGCCAGCAGCTTGGCTTCAACCCTAGCCCCCTATACGCAGTATTTT	CASSLASTLAPYTQYF
TRBV5-1	many	15	.	TRBJ2-3	TGCGCCAGCAGCCTCGGGGGGACAAGCACAGATACGCAGTATTTT	CASSLGGTSTDTQYF
TRBV9	.	15	.	TRBJ1-6	TGTGCCAGCAGCGTAGCGAGCTCCTATAATTCACCCCTCCACTTT	CASSVASSYNSPLHF
TRBV6-5	few	13	TRBD1	TRBJ1-1	TGTGCCAGCTCACAGGGGGCAGGCGCTGAAGCTTTCTTT	CASSQGAGAEAFF
TRBV5-1	.	13	.	TRBJ2-3	TGCGCCAGCAGCCGCGGGATTGGAGATACGCAGTATTTT	CASSRGIGDTQYF
TRBV3-1	many	13	.	TRBJ2-3	TGTGCCAGCAGCCAGGTGGGCACAGATACGCAGTATTTT	CASSQVGTDTQYF
TRBV3-1	.	13	.	TRBJ2-3	TGTGCCAGCAGGACGGAAAGCACAGATACGCAGTATTTT	CASRTESTDTQYF
TRBV4-2	.	13	.	TRBJ2-5	TGTGCCAGCAGCAGGTCCAGGGAAGAGACCCAGTACTTC	CASSRSREETQYF
TRBV18	many	13	.	TRBJ1-1	TGTGCCAGCTCACTCGAACAAGGGGTTGAAGCTTTCTTT	CASSLEQGVEAFF
TRBV5-1	few	14	.	TRBJ2-2	TGCGCCAGCAGCTTGTTGGGTTACACCGGGGAGCTGTTTTTT	CASSLLGYTGELFF
TRBV18	.	14	TRBD1	TRBJ1-4	TGTGCCAGCTCACTCAGACAGGGTAATGAAAAACTGTTTTTT	CASSLRQGNEKLFF
TRBV20-1	.	16	.	TRBJ2-1	TGCAGTGCTAGAGAAGGGCCGTCGGATCCTAGAAATGAGCAGTTCTTC	CSAREGPSDPRNEQFF
TRBV29-1	.	14	.	TRBJ2-5	TGCAGCGTCCCGCTTGGGGGTTATCAAGAGACCCAGTACTTC	CSVPLGGYQETQYF
TRBV5-1	few	13	.	TRBJ2-4	TGCGCCAGCAGCTTGGGGACAGTAAACATTCAGTACTTC	CASSLGTVNIQYF
TRBV7-3	few	15	.	TRBJ1-1	TGTGCCAGCAGCTACCTGACATATATGAACACTGAAGCTTTCTTT	CASSYLTYMNTEAFF
TRBV7-7	.	16	TRBD2	TRBJ2-5	TGTGCCAGCAGCTTAGAGGGGCTAGCGGGGCAAGAGACCCAGTACTTC	CASSLEGLAGQETQYF
TRBV7-2	few	14	.	TRBJ2-1	TGTGCCAGCAGCTTAGACGGGACCCCCCGCGAGCAGTTCTTC	CASSLDGTPREQFF
TRBV2	few	15	.	TRBJ2-2	TGTGCCAGCCGCGCAAGCACTCAGAACACCGGGGAGCTGTTTTTT	CASRASTQNTGELFF
TRBV6-6	many	13	.	TRBJ2-2	TGTGCCAGCAGGACCCGACTTTCCGGGGAGCTGTTTTTT	CASRTRLSGELFF
TRBV5-1	.	15	.	TRBJ1-1	TGCGCCAGCAGCTTAGCGGAGTGGGATGGCACTGAAGCTTTCTTT	CASSLAEWDGTEAFF
TRBV28	.	15	.	TRBJ1-5	TGTGCCAGCAGTTTATTAGGACTGGGCAATCAGCCCCAGCATTTT	CASSLLGLGNQPQHF
TRBV3-1	few	15	.	TRBJ1-1	TGTGCCAGCAGCGGCGCCAGGGTCGGGAACACTGAAGCTTTCTTT	CASSGARVGNTEAFF
TRBV5-1	.	16	.	TRBJ2-5	TGCGCCAGCAGCTTGGGAATCAGGGGGGCCCTAGAGACCCAGTACTTC	CASSLGIRGALETQYF
TRBV5-1	.	16	TRBD1	TRBJ2-3	TGCGCCAGCAGCGCCGGCAGGACAGGGTCCACAGATACGCAGTATTTT	CASSAGRTGSTDTQYF
TRBV28	few	15	.	TRBJ2-6	TGTGCCAGCAGTTTGCGAAACTCTGGGGCCAACGTCCTGACTTTC	CASSLRNSGANVLTF
TRBV7-8	.	14	TRBD2	TRBJ2-1	TGTGCCAGCAGAGGTTTAGCGGGGGGCCAAGAGCAGTTCTTC	CASRGLAGGQEQFF
TRBV5-1	many	13	TRBD2	TRBJ2-1	TGCGCCAGCAGCTTCGAAGCGGGGACTGAGCAGTTCTTC	CASSFEAGTEQFF
TRBV7-3	few	15	TRBD2	TRBJ2-1	TGTGCCAGCAGGGCACTAGCGGGGGCGAACAATGAGCAGTTCTTC	CASRALAGANNEQFF
TRBV11-2	many	14	.	TRBJ2-1	TGTGCCAGCAGCTTTTCGGTAGGGGACAATGAGCAGTTCTTC	CASSFSVGDNEQFF